Listed below are T cell receptor beta chains from one sample, sequenced in a study of shared clonotypes between healthy human individuals. TCRdb's copy holds only in-frame clones and misses some; the assay was immunoSEQ multiplex PCR. The profile covers 2.3 million or so clones, with approximately 95% appearing a single time and 0.39% taken by the ten largest. The sample was naive CD4+ T cells from PBMCs. The origin of the receptors is a man aged 18 to 29 in good health. Some clones in this sample may be carry-over from other donors' samples. Both conserved end residues are part of each CDR3. A D gene is named only where the DNA matches it firmly. The size of a clone is reported for some rows only, either as once, few or many, or as a class for expanded clones.

j_gene	d_gene	abundance	len	v_gene	CDR3nt	CDR3aa
TRBJ2-7	NA	NA	14	TRBV7-2	TGTGCCAGCAGCTTAGTCTCCGCGGAGGGGGTCCAGTACTTC	CASSLVSAEGVQYF
TRBJ2-7	NA	NA	16	TRBV10-3	TGTGCCATCAGAACAGACCCAAGGGGCCCCTCCTACGAGCAGTACTTC	CAIRTDPRGPSYEQYF
TRBJ1-5	TRBD1	NA	18	TRBV28	TGTGCCAGCAGTGTGACAGGGGTTCCGGTGTTGAGCAATCAGCCCCAGCATTTT	CASSVTGVPVLSNQPQHF
TRBJ2-3	NA	NA	18	TRBV4-2	TGTGCCAGCAGCCACAGGCCGAAGGGCTATCTGGGGGGAGATACGCAGTATTTT	CASSHRPKGYLGGDTQYF
TRBJ2-3	NA	NA	13	TRBV9	TGTGCCAGCAGCGTAGGGCCTAAAGATACGCAGTATTTT	CASSVGPKDTQYF
TRBJ2-3	NA	few	15	TRBV7-8	TGTGCCAGCAGCCCTCGAAGGGCTCGCACAGATACGCAGTATTTT	CASSPRRARTDTQYF
TRBJ1-2	NA	NA	14	TRBV19	TGTGCCAGTAGTATAGGAGGCGGGGGCTATGGCTACACCTTC	CASSIGGGGYGYTF
TRBJ2-2	TRBD1	NA	16	TRBV7-6	TGTGCCAGCAGCTTAAACTACAGGGGAAGAACCGGGGAGCTGTTTTTT	CASSLNYRGRTGELFF
TRBJ2-1	TRBD1	NA	11	TRBV29-1	TGCAGCGTGGACAGGGGGTATGAGCAGTTCTTC	CSVDRGYEQFF
TRBJ2-7	TRBD2	NA	16	TRBV10-3	TGTGCCATCAGGGGGACTAGCGGGAGGGCCCTCTACGAGCAGTACTTC	CAIRGTSGRALYEQYF
TRBJ1-2	NA	NA	13	TRBV7-3	TGTGCCAGCAGCCCCTGGTTCGGCGGCGGCTACACCTTC	CASSPWFGGGYTF
TRBJ2-3	TRBD1	NA	15	TRBV5-1	TGCGCCAGCAGACTGGACAGGGGAGAAACAGATACGCAGTATTTT	CASRLDRGETDTQYF
TRBJ1-4	NA	NA	13	TRBV28	TGTGCCAGCAGACCGGGGGTAAAAGAAAAACTGTTTTTT	CASRPGVKEKLFF
TRBJ2-2	NA	NA	16	TRBV25-1	TGTGCCAGCAGTGAAAGATACCTCGGGAACACCGGGGAGCTGTTTTTT	CASSERYLGNTGELFF
TRBJ2-2	NA	NA	14	TRBV5-1	TGCGCCAGCAGGACGGCGCAGGTCCCTGGGGAGCTGTTTTTT	CASRTAQVPGELFF
TRBJ1-4	NA	NA	16	TRBV4-2	TGTGCCAGCAGCCGAAAACCGGGACCAACTAATGAAAAACTGTTTTTT	CASSRKPGPTNEKLFF
TRBJ1-2	NA	NA	15	TRBV6-1	TGTGCCAGCAGACTCCCCGGGGCTTTAGGCTATGGCTACACCTTC	CASRLPGALGYGYTF
TRBJ2-1	NA	NA	14	TRBV7-2	TGTGCCAGCAGCCTCACAGAGTTCTGGAATGAGCAGTTCTTC	CASSLTEFWNEQFF
TRBJ2-6	TRBD1	NA	16	TRBV5-1	TGCGCCAGCAGCCCCAGGGGGCTCTCTGGGGCCAACGTCCTGACTTTC	CASSPRGLSGANVLTF
TRBJ2-7	NA	NA	16	TRBV4-1	TGCGCCAGCAGCCAAGTTCTGGGACAAGAAATCTACGAGCAGTACTTC	CASSQVLGQEIYEQYF
TRBJ2-7	NA	NA	14	TRBV5-1	TGCGCCAGCAGCCCGGCTTCAAAACCGTACGAGCAGTACTTC	CASSPASKPYEQYF
TRBJ2-2	TRBD2	NA	15	TRBV27	TGTGCCAGCAGTCCAAGGACTAGCGGGAATCGGGAGCTGTTTTTT	CASSPRTSGNRELFF